The T cell receptor (beta chain) described here comes from a study of OX40 agonist ivuxolimab in advanced cancers. Study-level background: A male proportion of just over 80% was recorded, with mean age about 62 years and range roughly 20 to 90. The study reported partial responses in three patients: one hepatocellular carcinoma, two cutaneous melanoma.

Germline values: CDR1 MDHEN, CDR2 SYDVKM. J gave up 0 bases and V 6 bases, and 1 base lay outside the gene matches. The CDR3 runs 14 residues. Study findings and constraints: On average, CD8+ T cells showed a greater number of expanded clones than CD4+. Blood T cells, both CD4+ and CD8+, expanded clonally by week 6 at 0.1 to 3.0 mg/kg.

Measured with immunoSEQ multiplex PCR; TCRdb has only the in-frame clones, and not every one. Found here are about 120,000 clones, more than 80% of them singletons; the top ten hold about 0.55%. As concerns this clone: Its antigen remains unidentified.

This receptor was taken from an adult with an advanced solid tumor such as melanoma, head and neck, liver or kidney cancer. The specimen comprised CD4+ or CD8+ T cells sorted from blood, sampled in a trial of the OX40 agonist ivuxolimab. The chain combines TRBV28 with TRBJ1-2, with TRBD1 matching 10 bases. The CDR3 DNA sequence: TGTGCCAGCAGGGGGACAGGGGCTAACTATGGCTACACCTTC. Translation: CASRGTGANYGYTF.